Following are 32 T cell receptor beta chains from one sample sequenced in a study of cytomegalovirus exposure and HLA in healthy donors. The PCR had 60 Vbeta and 13 Jbeta primers. Assay used: immunoSEQ multiplex PCR; TCRdb lists only in-frame clones, some missing. Among about 170,000 clones listed, 79% were seen once. The sequencing input was PBMCs. The receptor set was obtained from a woman between 45 and 60 years old in good health and CMV-seronegative.

The table lists this clone with a count of one. The V and J genes are TRBV4-3 and TRBJ2-1, with TRBD2 matching over 9 bases. There are 15 residues in the CDR3. Germline trimming cut 3 bases from V and 6 bases from J; bases unmatched to any gene: 6. The germline CDR1 and CDR2 sequences are LGHNA and YSLEER. DNA of the CDR3: TGCGCCAGCAGCCAGTTCGAGCGGGGGGTCAATGAGCAGTTCTTC. It is translated as CASSQFERGVNEQFF.

A single count supports this clone. The rearrangement uses TRBV29-1 and TRBJ1-1; D call uncertain. The V gene lost 4 bases and the J gene lost 6 bases, with 12 bases spanning the gap. The length of the CDR3 is 12 residues. Germline V gene sequence: CDR1 SQVTM, CDR2 ANQGSEA. The CDR3 loop reads CSVVVRVSEAFF. The DNA for the CDR3 is TGCAGCGTTGTCGTTCGGGTCTCTGAAGCTTTCTTT.

Turning to this clone: Distinct nucleotide sequences in the sample also encode this CDR3. CDR3 sequence (DNA): TGTGCCAGCAGCCGCGACTACTCCAATGAGCAGTTCTTC. It encodes CASSRDYSNEQFF. This chain links TRBV5-4 with TRBJ2-1; D is perhaps TRBD2 (5 bases). V was shortened by 4 bases and J by 6 bases, with 11 bases between the two germline ends. This CDR3 is built from 13 residues. Germline V gene sequence: CDR1 SGHNT, CDR2 YYREEE (reference sequence).

The rearrangement joins TRBV2 to TRBJ1-4, with a possible D match to TRBD1 (6 bases). This CDR3 has 15 residues. V was clipped by 6 bases and J by 4 bases, with 15 bases between them. Germline assignment: CDR1 SNHLY and CDR2 FYNNEI. The CDR3 DNA follows: TGTGCCAGCAGAGTCCGGGGAGGGGGTAATGAAAAACTGTTTTTT. Protein product: CASRVRGGGNEKLFF.

The chain has TRBV4-3 and TRBJ1-1; 7 bases line up with TRBD1. Trimming at V came to 4 bases and at J to 1 base, leaving 6 bases not matched to a gene. CDR3 size: 15 residues. The germline gives CDR1 LGHNA, CDR2 YSLEER. DNA for the CDR3: TGCGCCAGCAGCCCCGAGGGACAGAGGAACACTGAAGCTTTCTTT. As protein: CASSPEGQRNTEAFF.

The chain has TRBV27 and TRBJ1-2; the match to TRBD1 covers 7 bases. Trimming took 4 bases from V and 5 from J; bases not matched to a gene: 10. CDR1 MNHEY and CDR2 SMNVEV come from the germline V gene (reference sequence). CDR3 length: 15 residues. The CDR3 bases are TGTGCCAGCAGTTCGAATCTCGGGACAGCTTATGGCTACACCTTC. Residues: CASSSNLGTAYGYTF.

This clone was seen a single time. This chain links TRBV5-1 with TRBJ2-1, with 8 bases matching TRBD2. This CDR3 comprises 14 residues. V was clipped by 3 bases and J by 4 bases; unmatched bases: 3. CDR1 is SGHRS, CDR2 YFSETQ, per germline. The CDR3 loop reads CASSSTSDYNEQFF. The CDR3 nucleotides are TGCGCCAGCAGCTCGACTAGCGATTACAATGAGCAGTTCTTC.

The V and J genes are TRBV6-6 and TRBJ1-4; 7 positions agree with TRBD1. Germline trimming cut 2 bases from V and 8 bases from J; bases unmatched to any gene: 5. CDR1 is MNHNY, CDR2 SVGAGI, per germline (reference sequence). There are 14 residues in the CDR3. The CDR3 here is CASSYGQGDEKLFF. CDR3 DNA sequence: TGTGCCAGCAGTTACGGGCAGGGGGACGAAAAACTGTTTTTT.

This rearrangement joins TRBV10-3 to TRBJ1-3, with D possibly being TRBD1 (5 bases). Trimming pared 7 bases from V and 0 bases from J, leaving 7 bases between. Germline lookup yields CDR1 ENHRY and CDR2 SYGVKD. CDR3 size: 13 residues. The CDR3 loop reads CAIKDSSGNTIYF. The CDR3 DNA sequence: TGTGCCATCAAAGACAGCTCTGGAAACACCATATATTTT.

This clone came up a few times. This chain connects TRBV6-1 to TRBJ1-5; perhaps TRBD1 as D (6 bases). This CDR3 is 15 amino acids long. The V and J ends lost 4 bases and 9 bases respectively, with 19 bases between them. CDR1 and CDR2 (germline): MNHNS, SASEGT. CDR3 residues: CASSVRQAAGAPQHF. The DNA for the CDR3 is TGTGCCAGCAGTGTACGACAGGCAGCTGGAGCGCCCCAGCATTTT.

Here the CDR3 DNA reads TGTGCCAGCAGCTTATCCGGAGGAGGGGCAGATACGCAGTATTTT. This sequence encodes CASSLSGGGADTQYF. V is TRBV7-9 and J is TRBJ2-3; D might be TRBD2 (6 bases). Germline V gives CDR1 SEHNR, CDR2 FQNEAQ (reference sequence). This CDR3 comprises 15 residues. The V end lost 2 bases, the J end lost 4 bases, and 13 bases lay between the germline ends.

This chain connects TRBV5-1 to TRBJ1-1, with D perhaps matching TRBD1 (6 bases). The V gene's germline CDR1 is SGHRS and CDR2 YFSETQ. The length of the CDR3 is 17 residues. V lost 5 bases and J 0 bases, leaving 20 bases between the germline ends. The CDR3 loop is CASSGEGGVLLNTEAFF. The DNA of the CDR3 is TGCGCCAGCAGTGGGGAGGGGGGAGTTTTGTTGAACACTGAAGCTTTCTTT.

This clone was detected only once. This chain uses TRBV7-9 with TRBJ2-2, with 7 positions matching TRBD1. The CDR3 has 17 residues. After removal of 2 bases from V and 0 bases from J, the junction contained 6 bases not matched to a gene. Germline CDR1 and CDR2: SEHNR and FQNEAQ (reference sequence). DNA of the CDR3: TGTGCCAGCAGCTTAAGACAGGGCGGTACGAACACCGGGGAGCTGTTTTTT. Protein: CASSLRQGGTNTGELFF.

The V call is TRBV28, the J call TRBJ2-7, with D unclear. V lost 2 bases to trimming and J lost 6 bases, with 20 bases between them. This CDR3 is 16 amino acids long. From germline, CDR1 is MDHEN and CDR2 SYDVKM. The CDR3 spells CASSLLQALSLPEQYF. The CDR3 nucleotides are TGTGCCAGCAGTTTACTCCAGGCATTGTCTTTGCCCGAGCAGTACTTC.

The chain combines TRBV4-3 with TRBJ1-2; 7 bases line up with TRBD1. Trimming removed 1 base from V and 5 bases from J; junction bases left unmatched: 7. CDR3 length: 15 amino acids. From germline, CDR1 is LGHNA and CDR2 YSLEER. The DNA for the CDR3 is TGCGCCAGCAGCCAAGTCAAGGGGACAGTTTATGGCTACACCTTC. Translating gives CASSQVKGTVYGYTF.

V gene TRBV2 combines with J gene TRBJ2-7; 7 bases align to TRBD1. The V and J ends lost 4 bases and 5 bases, in that order; junction bases with no gene match: 2. The CDR3 loop spans 12 amino acids. Germline loops: CDR1 SNHLY, CDR2 FYNNEI. Here the CDR3 DNA reads TGTGCCAGCAGTGGGGACAGTGACGAGCAGTACTTC. This translates into CASSGDSDEQYF.

V is TRBV9 and J is TRBJ2-5, with 8 bases fitting TRBD1. This CDR3 has 16 amino acids. Germline V gene lookup returns CDR1 SGDLS and CDR2 YYNGEE. V lost 4 bases, J lost 5 bases, and 13 bases stayed unmatched. CDR3 DNA: TGTGCCAGCAGCCTCGACGTTCAGGGGGCATGGGAGACCCAGTACTTC. This encodes CASSLDVQGAWETQYF. The entire variable domain, with the rest obtained from reference TRBV9 and TRBJ2-5, is as follows: DSGVTQTPKHLITATGQRVTLRCSPRSGDLSVYWYQQSLDQGLQFLIQYYNGEERAKGNILERFSAQQFPDLHSELNLSSLELGDSALYFCASSLDVQGAWETQYFGPGTRLLVL.

J is TRBJ1-3 and V is TRBV27; D is ambiguous. Trimming took off 6 bases at V and 0 bases at J, with 12 bases between the two ends. CDR3 length: 15 amino acids. CDR1 is MNHEY and CDR2 is SMNVEV in the germline V gene (reference sequence). CDR3 sequence reads: CASSSGANSGNTIYF. CDR3 nucleotide sequence: TGTGCCAGCAGCTCCGGAGCCAACTCTGGAAACACCATATATTTT.

V is TRBV6-4 and J is TRBJ2-1; 11 nucleotides match TRBD2. Unmatched junction bases numbered 2, after V lost 3 bases and J lost 4 bases. The CDR3 is 15 amino acids. In germline, CDR1 is MRHNA, CDR2 SNTAGT. CDR3 nucleotide sequence: TGTGCCAGCAGTGAGTCTAGCGGGGGGTACAATGAGCAGTTCTTC. Protein product: CASSESSGGYNEQFF.

Note on this clone: The identical CDR3 is also encoded by other nucleotide sequences in the sample. The chain uses TRBV5-1 and TRBJ2-7; 7 positions match TRBD2. J lost 0 bases, V lost 0 bases, and 0 bases had no gene match. The CDR3 extends over 14 amino acids. From germline, CDR1 is SGHRS and CDR2 YFSETQ. The CDR3 nucleotides read TGCGCCAGCAGCTTGGCGGGGGGCTCCTACGAGCAGTACTTC. Translation gives CASSLAGGSYEQYF.

As DNA, the CDR3 is TGTGCCAGCAGTTTCCCCGGACAGGGTAATGGCTACACCTTC. Translating it yields CASSFPGQGNGYTF. The V and J genes are TRBV28 and TRBJ1-2; 8 positions agree with TRBD1. Unmatched junction bases numbered 6, after V lost 3 bases and J lost 6 bases. The CDR3 sequence is 14 residues long. Germline V CDR1 and CDR2: MDHEN, SYDVKM.

V is TRBV5-4 and J is TRBJ2-7; 10 bases fit TRBD2. Per the germline V gene, CDR1 is SGHNT and CDR2 is YYREEE (reference sequence). V was pared by 8 bases and J by 2 bases, with 7 bases of the junction left unmatched. The CDR3 has 14 amino acids. The CDR3 sequence is CASSIAGGPYEQYF. The CDR3 nucleotides are TGTGCCAGTTCGATAGCGGGAGGACCCTACGAGCAGTACTTC. Combining the CDR3 with reference TRBV5-4 and TRBJ2-7 gives the whole variable domain ETGVTQSPTHLIKTRGQQVTLRCSSQSGHNTVSWYQQALGQGPQFIFQYYREEENGRGNFPPRFSGLQFPNYSSELNVNALELDDSALYLCASSIAGGPYEQYFGPGTRLTVT.

This clone was seen a few times. The V gene is TRBV29-1, the J gene TRBJ1-2; no reliable D call. CDR1 is SQVTM, CDR2 ANQGSEA, per germline. Trimming removed 0 bases at V and 8 bases at J, with 13 bases between. This CDR3 spans 13 amino acids. The CDR3, as DNA: TGCAGCGTTGAAGATCCGAGGAGGTACGGCTACACCTTC. As protein: CSVEDPRRYGYTF.

J is TRBJ2-1 and V is TRBV7-6, with a possible D match to TRBD1 (5 bases). CDR1 SGHVS and CDR2 FNYEAQ come from the germline V gene. V was clipped by 3 bases and J by 9 bases, with 9 bases between them. CDR3 size: 12 residues. This chain's CDR3 is CASSLTEAEQFF. CDR3 in DNA: TGTGCCAGCAGCTTGACAGAAGCTGAGCAGTTCTTC.

The genes are TRBV7-6 and TRBJ1-4; weak D call: TRBD1 (5 bases). Germline V gives CDR1 SGHVS, CDR2 FNYEAQ. This CDR3 contains 16 residues. V gave up 4 bases and J gave up 1 base, with 13 bases separating them. The DNA of the CDR3 is TGTGCCAGCAGCTCGGGACTAGCGGGAACTAATGAAAAACTGTTTTTT. It specifies CASSSGLAGTNEKLFF.

V gene TRBV4-3 combines with J gene TRBJ1-6, with no clear D. Germline assignment: CDR1 LGHNA and CDR2 YSLEER. This CDR3 is built from 14 residues. The V end was cut by 2 bases, the J end by 13 bases, with 15 bases between. The CDR3 nucleotides read TGCGCCAGCAGCCAAACTGCGGGGAGTTCTCCCCTCCACTTT. Residues: CASSQTAGSSPLHF.

The rearrangement links TRBV4-3 to TRBJ1-6; D is ambiguous. This CDR3 is built from 15 residues. The V gene lost 0 bases and the J gene lost 8 bases, with 11 bases spanning the gap. The germline V gene encodes CDR1 LGHNA and CDR2 YSLEER. The CDR3 region has the DNA TGCGCCAGCAGCCAAGATGAGGGTGGTGATTCACCCCTCCACTTT. It encodes CASSQDEGGDSPLHF.

This clone was counted only a few times. The chain carries TRBV19 and TRBJ2-7; D may be TRBD2 (5 bases). Per the germline V gene, CDR1 is LNHDA and CDR2 is SQIVND (reference sequence). The CDR3 spans 17 residues. Between the trimmed V and J ends, which lost 5 bases and 1 base, there was a span of 21 bases. For the CDR3, the DNA is TGTGCCAGTAGTTGGGGTTTTCCTTGGGGAGAGTCCTACGAGCAGTACTTC. Its translation: CASSWGFPWGESYEQYF.

V usage is TRBV5-4 and J usage is TRBJ1-2, with TRBD1 identical over 8 bases. This CDR3 has 17 residues. The V gene end was trimmed by 10 bases and the J gene end by 6 bases; junction bases not matched to a gene: 23. The germline CDR1 and CDR2 sequences are SGHNT and YYREEE (reference sequence). The CDR3 DNA reads as TGTGCCTCCGGGGCCGGGACAGGAGAACCCAGGGGAAATGGCTACACCTTC. This encodes CASGAGTGEPRGNGYTF. Together with reference TRBV5-4 and TRBJ1-2, the CDR3 gives the full variable domain: ETGVTQSPTHLIKTRGQQVTLRCSSQSGHNTVSWYQQALGQGPQFIFQYYREEENGRGNFPPRFSGLQFPNYSSELNVNALELDDSALYLCASGAGTGEPRGNGYTFGSGTRLTVV.

V is TRBV2 and J is TRBJ1-2, with 8 nucleotides matching TRBD1. Losses at the gene ends were 10 bases for V and 7 bases for J; bases not matched to a gene: 14. This CDR3 has 14 residues. Germline values: CDR1 SNHLY, CDR2 FYNNEI. Here the CDR3 reads CATHRDRTSGGYTF. The CDR3 nucleotides are TGTGCCACTCACCGGGACAGGACATCGGGTGGCTACACCTTC.

The rearrangement joins TRBV15 to TRBJ2-1, with 8 bases matching TRBD2. From germline, CDR1 is LNHNV and CDR2 YYDKDF (reference sequence). The CDR3 runs to 16 residues. Losses at the gene ends were 0 bases for V and 13 bases for J; bases not matched to a gene: 14. The CDR3 coding sequence is TGTGCCACCAGCAGAGATTTGGCTACTAGCGGTAACCTACAGTTCTTC. Its protein is CATSRDLATSGNLQFF.

The gene calls are TRBV9 and TRBJ1-1, with D maybe TRBD1 (5 bases). CDR1 and CDR2 (germline): SGDLS, YYNGEE. The CDR3 has 14 residues. V dropped 4 bases and J dropped 3 bases, with 13 bases sitting between them. The CDR3 bases are TGTGCCAGCAGCTTCCGGGCGGGGGACACTGAAGCTTTCTTT. Its protein product is CASSFRAGDTEAFF. The full variable domain, rest sourced from reference TRBV9 and TRBJ1-1, is DSGVTQTPKHLITATGQRVTLRCSPRSGDLSVYWYQQSLDQGLQFLIQYYNGEERAKGNILERFSAQQFPDLHSELNLSSLELGDSALYFCASSFRAGDTEAFFGQGTRLTVV.